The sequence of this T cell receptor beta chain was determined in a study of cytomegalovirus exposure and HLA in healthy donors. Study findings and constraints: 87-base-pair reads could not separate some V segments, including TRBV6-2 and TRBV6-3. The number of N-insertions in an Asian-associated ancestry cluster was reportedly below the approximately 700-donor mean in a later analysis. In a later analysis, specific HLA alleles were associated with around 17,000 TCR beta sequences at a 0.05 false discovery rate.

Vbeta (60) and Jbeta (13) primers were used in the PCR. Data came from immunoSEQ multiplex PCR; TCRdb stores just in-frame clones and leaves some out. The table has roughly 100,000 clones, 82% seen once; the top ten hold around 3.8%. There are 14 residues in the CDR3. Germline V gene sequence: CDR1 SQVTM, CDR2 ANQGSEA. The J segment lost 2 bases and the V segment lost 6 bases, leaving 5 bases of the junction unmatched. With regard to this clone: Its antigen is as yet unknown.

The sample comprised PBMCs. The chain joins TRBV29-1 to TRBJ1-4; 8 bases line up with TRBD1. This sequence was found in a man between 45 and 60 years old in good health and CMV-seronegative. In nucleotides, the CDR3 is TGCAGCGTCCGGACAGGGACTACTAATGAAAAACTGTTTTTT. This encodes CSVRTGTTNEKLFF. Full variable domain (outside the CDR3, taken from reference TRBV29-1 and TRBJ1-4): SAVISQKPSRDICQRGTSLTIQCQVDSQVTMMFWYRQQPGQSLTLIATANQGSEATYESGFVIDKFPISRPNLTFSTLTVSNMSPEDSSIYLCSVRTGTTNEKLFFGSGTQLSVL.